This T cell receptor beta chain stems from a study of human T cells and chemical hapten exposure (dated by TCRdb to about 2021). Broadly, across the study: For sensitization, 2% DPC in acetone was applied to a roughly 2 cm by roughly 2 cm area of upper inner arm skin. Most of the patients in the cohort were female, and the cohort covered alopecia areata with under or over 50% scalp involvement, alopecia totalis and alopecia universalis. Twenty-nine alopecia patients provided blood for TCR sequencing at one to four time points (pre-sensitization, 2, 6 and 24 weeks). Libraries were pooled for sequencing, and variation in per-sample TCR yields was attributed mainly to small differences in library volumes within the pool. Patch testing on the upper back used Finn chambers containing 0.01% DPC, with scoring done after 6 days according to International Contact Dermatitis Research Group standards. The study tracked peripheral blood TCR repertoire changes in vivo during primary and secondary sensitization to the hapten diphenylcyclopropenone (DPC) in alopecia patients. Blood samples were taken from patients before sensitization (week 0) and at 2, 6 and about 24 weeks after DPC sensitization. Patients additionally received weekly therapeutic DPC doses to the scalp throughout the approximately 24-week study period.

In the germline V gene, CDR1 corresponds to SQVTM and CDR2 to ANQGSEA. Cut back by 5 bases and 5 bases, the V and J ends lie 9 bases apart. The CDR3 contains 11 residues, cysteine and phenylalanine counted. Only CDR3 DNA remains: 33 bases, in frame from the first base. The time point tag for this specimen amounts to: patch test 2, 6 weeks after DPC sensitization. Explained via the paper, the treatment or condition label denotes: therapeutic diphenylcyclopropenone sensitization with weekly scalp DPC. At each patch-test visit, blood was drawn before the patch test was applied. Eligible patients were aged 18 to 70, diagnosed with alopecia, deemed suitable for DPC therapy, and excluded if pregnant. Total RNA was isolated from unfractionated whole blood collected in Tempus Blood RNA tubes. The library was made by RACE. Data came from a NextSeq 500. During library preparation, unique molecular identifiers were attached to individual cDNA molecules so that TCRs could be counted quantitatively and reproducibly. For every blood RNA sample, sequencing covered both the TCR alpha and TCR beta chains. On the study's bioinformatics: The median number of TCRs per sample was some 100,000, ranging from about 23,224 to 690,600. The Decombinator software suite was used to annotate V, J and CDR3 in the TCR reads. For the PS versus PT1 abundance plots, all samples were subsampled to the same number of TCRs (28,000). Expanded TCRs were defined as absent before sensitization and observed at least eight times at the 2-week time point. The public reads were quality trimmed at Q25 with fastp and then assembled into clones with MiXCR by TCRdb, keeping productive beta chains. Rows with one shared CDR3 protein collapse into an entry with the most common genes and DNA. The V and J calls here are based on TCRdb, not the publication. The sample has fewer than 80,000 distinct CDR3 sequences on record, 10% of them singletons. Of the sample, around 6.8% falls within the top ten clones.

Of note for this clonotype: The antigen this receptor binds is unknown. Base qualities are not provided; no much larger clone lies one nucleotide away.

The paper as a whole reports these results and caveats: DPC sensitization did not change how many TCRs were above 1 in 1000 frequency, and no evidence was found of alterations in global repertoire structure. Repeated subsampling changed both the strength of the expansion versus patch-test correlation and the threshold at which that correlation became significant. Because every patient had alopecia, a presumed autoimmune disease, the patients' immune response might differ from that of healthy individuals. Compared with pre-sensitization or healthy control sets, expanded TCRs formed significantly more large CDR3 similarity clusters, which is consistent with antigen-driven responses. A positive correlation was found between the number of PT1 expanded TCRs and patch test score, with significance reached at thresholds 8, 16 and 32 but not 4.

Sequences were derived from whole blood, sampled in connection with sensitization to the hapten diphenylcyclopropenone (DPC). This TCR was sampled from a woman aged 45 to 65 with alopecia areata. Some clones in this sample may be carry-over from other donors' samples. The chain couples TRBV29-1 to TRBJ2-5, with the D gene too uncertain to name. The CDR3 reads CSVRKMETQYF. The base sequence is TGCAGCGTTAGGAAGATGGAGACCCAGTACTTC.